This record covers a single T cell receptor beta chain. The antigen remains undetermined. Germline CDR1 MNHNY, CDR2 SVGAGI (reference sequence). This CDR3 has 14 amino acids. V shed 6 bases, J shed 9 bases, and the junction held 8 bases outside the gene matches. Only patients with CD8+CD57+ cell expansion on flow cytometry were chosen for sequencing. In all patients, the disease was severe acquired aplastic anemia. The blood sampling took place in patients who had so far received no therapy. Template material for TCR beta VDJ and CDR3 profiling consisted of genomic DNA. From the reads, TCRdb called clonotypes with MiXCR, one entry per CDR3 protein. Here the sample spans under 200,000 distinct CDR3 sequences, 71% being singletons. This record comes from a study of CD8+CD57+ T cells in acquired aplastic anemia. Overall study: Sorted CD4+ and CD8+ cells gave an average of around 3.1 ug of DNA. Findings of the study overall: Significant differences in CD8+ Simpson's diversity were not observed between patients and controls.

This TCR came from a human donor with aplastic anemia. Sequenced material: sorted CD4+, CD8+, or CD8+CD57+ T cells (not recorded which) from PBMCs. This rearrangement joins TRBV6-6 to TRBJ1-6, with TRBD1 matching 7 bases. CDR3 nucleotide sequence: TGTGCCAGCAGCCCGACAGGGAATGCTTCACCCCTCCACTTT. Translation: CASSPTGNASPLHF.